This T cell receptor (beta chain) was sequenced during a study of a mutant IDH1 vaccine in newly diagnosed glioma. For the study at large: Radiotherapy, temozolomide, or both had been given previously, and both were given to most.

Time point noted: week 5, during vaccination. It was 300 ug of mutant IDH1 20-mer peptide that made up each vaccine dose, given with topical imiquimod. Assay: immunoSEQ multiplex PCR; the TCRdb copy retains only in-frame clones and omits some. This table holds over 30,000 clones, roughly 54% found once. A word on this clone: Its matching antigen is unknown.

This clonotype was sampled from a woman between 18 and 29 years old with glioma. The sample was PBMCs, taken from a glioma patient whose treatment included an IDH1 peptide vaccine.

CDR3 residues: CASSESWSLYEQYF. In nucleotides, the CDR3 is TGTGCCAGCAGTGAATCGTGGTCCCTATACGAGCAGTACTTC. The V gene is TRBV2, the J gene TRBJ2-7, with no clear D. The ends were cut back, 2 bases at V and 4 bases at J, with 12 bases in the middle. Germline V gene data show CDR1 as SNHLY and CDR2 as FYNNEI. CDR3 length: 14 amino acids.